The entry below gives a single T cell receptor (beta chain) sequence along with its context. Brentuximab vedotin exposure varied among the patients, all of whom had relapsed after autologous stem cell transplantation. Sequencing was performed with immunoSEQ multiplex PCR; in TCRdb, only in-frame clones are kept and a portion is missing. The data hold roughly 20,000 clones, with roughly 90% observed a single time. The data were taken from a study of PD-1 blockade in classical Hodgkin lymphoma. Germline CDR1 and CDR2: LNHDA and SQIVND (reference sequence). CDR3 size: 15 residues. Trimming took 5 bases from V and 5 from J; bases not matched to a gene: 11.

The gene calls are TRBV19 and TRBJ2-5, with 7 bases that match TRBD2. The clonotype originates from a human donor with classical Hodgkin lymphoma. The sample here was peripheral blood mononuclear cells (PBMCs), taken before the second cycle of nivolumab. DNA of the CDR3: TGTGCCAGTAGTTACTCTAACTCCGGGGGGGAGACCCAGTACTTC. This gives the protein CASSYSNSGGETQYF.